This T cell receptor (beta chain) was obtained from a study of human T cells and chemical hapten exposure. Looking at the study overall: On roughly 2 cm by roughly 2 cm of upper inner arm skin, sensitization was performed with 2% DPC.

Of note for this clonotype: Its antigen is unidentified.

Described time point: patch test 3, about 24 weeks after DPC sensitization. Treatment reported: therapeutic diphenylcyclopropenone sensitization with weekly scalp DPC. Study-level findings and limits: Expanded TCR counts at PT1 were positively correlated with the patch test score. DPC sensitization did not alter TCRs above 1 in 1000 frequency.

Germline assignment: CDR1 SGHNT and CDR2 YYREEE (reference sequence). Trimming removed 0 bases at V and 2 bases at J, with 9 bases between. The CDR3 covers 15 residues. In TCRdb, the RACE reads were re-called with MiXCR into one record per CDR3 protein. The sample includes 95,000 to 150,000 distinct CDR3 sequences, 11% of them seen just once. This chain links TRBV5-4 with TRBJ2-1, with D perhaps TRBD1 or TRBD2 (6 bases each). This specimen was whole blood, taken in connection with sensitization to the hapten diphenylcyclopropenone (DPC). The clonotype originates from a woman between 45 and 65 years old with alopecia areata. Some clones in this sample may be carry-over from other donors' samples. The DNA for the CDR3 is TGTGCCAGCAGCTTGGAGGGGGGTGCCTACAATGAGCAGTTCTTC. Residues: CASSLEGGAYNEQFF.